This TCR beta chain was obtained from a study of Ad26.COV2.S vaccination and SARS-CoV-2 variants. Study context: In the COV1001 trial, the donor was in the Ad26.COV2.S arm. Doses of Ad26.COV2.S were injected into muscle once or twice, 56 days apart. Findings and limits, study-wide: Participants in the vaccine arm had higher spike-specific TCR breadth; placebo recipients had lower.

For this clone: The antigen is undetermined.

The treatment denotes: roughly 18 received Ad26.COV2.S at low or high dose, single or two shots; several received placebo; per-sample allocation not given. Collection of samples fell on day 63 after the first vaccine or placebo injection. This Boston cohort included adults aged 18-55 years. Generated by immunoSEQ multiplex PCR, the TCRdb table keeps only in-frame clones and is missing some. The table lists fewer than 800,000 clones, approximately 88% of them singletons, with roughly 1.5% in the top ten. The germline V gene encodes CDR1 MNHNS and CDR2 SASEGT. The V and J ends lost 3 bases and 1 base, in that order; junction bases with no gene match: 4. The length of the CDR3 is 16 residues.

Sample: peripheral blood, taken in a trial of Ad26.COV2.S vaccine versus placebo. The chain recombines TRBV6-1 with TRBJ1-5; 9 nucleotides match TRBD1. The TCR originated in a person between 18 and 65 years old who received the Ad26.COV2.S COVID-19 vaccine or a placebo. The CDR3 region has the DNA TGTGCCAGCAGTGATGACAGGGGGATAAGCAATCAGCCCCAGCATTTT. It is translated as CASSDDRGISNQPQHF.